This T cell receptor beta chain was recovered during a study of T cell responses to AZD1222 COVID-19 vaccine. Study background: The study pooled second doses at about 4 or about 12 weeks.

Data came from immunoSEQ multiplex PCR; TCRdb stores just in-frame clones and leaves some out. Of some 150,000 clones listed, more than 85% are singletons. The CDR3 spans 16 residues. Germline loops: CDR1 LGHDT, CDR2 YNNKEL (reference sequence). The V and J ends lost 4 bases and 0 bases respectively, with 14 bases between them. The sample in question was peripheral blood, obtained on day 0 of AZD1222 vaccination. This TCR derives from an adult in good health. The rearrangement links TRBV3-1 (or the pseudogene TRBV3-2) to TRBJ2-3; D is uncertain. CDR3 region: CASSLLGVSSTDTQYF. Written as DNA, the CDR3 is TGTGCCAGCAGCCTACTTGGGGTCTCTAGCACAGATACGCAGTATTTT.